Following are 17 T cell receptor beta chains from one sample sequenced in a study of vaccination and CD4 T cells after COVID-19. The treatment here: approximately 9-day PBMC culture with coronavirus spike peptide pools or control peptides (ViraFEST assay). The study sequenced cultured CD4+ T cell DNA using the Oncomine TCR Beta short-read assay. Each CDR3 protein gets one entry after TCRdb re-called the PCR reads with MiXCR. The sample has more than 12,000 distinct CDR3 sequences; about four fifths are singletons. These receptors lack a known antigen. Sample: CD4+ T cells from blood, cultured in vitro, taken after SARS-CoV-2 vaccination. These receptors all stem from a human donor who received a COVID-19 vaccine.

The chain couples TRBV21-1 to TRBJ1-2. TRBV21-1 is classified as a pseudogene. There are 15 residues in the CDR3. Written as DNA, the CDR3 is TGTGCCAGCAGCCCCCGACATCATGGTTGCTATGGCTACACCTTC. This gives the protein CASSPRHHGCYGYTF.

This clonotype is labeled medium-sized. This chain connects TRBV12-3 or TRBV12-4 to TRBJ1-6, with 10 bases lining up with TRBD1. The CDR3 runs 18 residues. With 6 bases clipped from V and 1 base from J, the junction kept 9 bases outside the gene matches. This CDR3 reads CASSRTGGRGSYNSPLHF. The CDR3 nucleotides read TGTGCCAGCAGCCGGACAGGGGGAAGAGGGTCCTATAATTCACCCCTCCACTTT.

DNA of the CDR3: TGTGCCAGCAGATTCATGAACACCATATATTTT. Encoded protein: CASRFMNTIYF. V is TRBV12-3 or TRBV12-4 and J is TRBJ1-3; D gene uncertain. Trimming pared 6 bases from V and 7 bases from J, leaving 7 bases between. The CDR3 runs to 11 residues.

The chain has TRBV27 and TRBJ1-2; 9 bases are shared with TRBD1. Germline V CDR1 and CDR2: MNHEY, SMNVEV (reference sequence). The CDR3 loop spans 16 amino acids. Germline trimming cut 2 bases from V and 7 bases from J; bases unmatched to any gene: 11. In nucleotides, the CDR3 is TGTGCCAGCAGTTTAGTCGGGACAGGGCCCGTGGGTGGCTACACCTTC. This sequence encodes CASSLVGTGPVGGYTF.

The gene calls are TRBV11-2 and TRBJ2-7; 7 bases map to TRBD2. V trimming: 3 bases; J trimming: 7 bases; junction bases outside the gene matches: 12. The length of the CDR3 is 15 residues. Germline CDR1 SGHAT, CDR2 FQNNGV. Here the CDR3 reads CASSFSSSGAGEQYF. CDR3 sequence (DNA): TGTGCCAGCAGCTTCTCATCTAGCGGAGCCGGTGAGCAGTACTTC.

The chain links TRBV20-1 to TRBJ2-2, with 8 bases matching TRBD1. The CDR3 spans 15 residues. Trimming took 5 bases from V and 6 from J; bases not matched to a gene: 11. The germline V gene has CDR1 DFQATT and CDR2 SNEGSKA (reference sequence). The CDR3 loop reads CSAANPGQGPGELFF. CDR3 in DNA: TGCAGTGCTGCAAACCCCGGACAGGGCCCCGGGGAGCTGTTTTTT.

This clonotype was observed once. In DNA, the CDR3 is TGTGCCTGGAGACCAGGGGGTGCGACCCGGGCTTTCTTT. Translated, it gives CAWRPGGATRAFF. The chain couples TRBV30 to TRBJ1-1; 7 bases match TRBD1. The CDR3 is 13 amino acids. V lost 3 bases and J lost 11; bases outside the gene matches: 12. Germline V gene data show CDR1 as GTSNPN and CDR2 as SVGIG (reference sequence).

This chain connects TRBV9 to TRBJ2-3; 7 positions agree with TRBD2. The CDR3 contains 17 residues. Germline V gives CDR1 SGDLS, CDR2 YYNGEE. V shed 4 bases and J 4 bases; nucleotides not matched to a gene: 15. The CDR3 reads CASSPRGKRGAPDTQYF. DNA for the CDR3: TGTGCCAGCAGCCCCCGTGGGAAGCGGGGCGCCCCAGATACGCAGTATTTT.

V usage is TRBV7-8 and J usage is TRBJ2-5, with TRBD1 matching over 10 bases. CDR1 SGHVS and CDR2 FQNEAQ come from the germline V gene. This CDR3 region has 17 residues. After removal of 5 bases from V and 5 bases from J, the junction contained 14 bases not matched to a gene. CDR3 in amino acids: CASSLRRTGGTRETQYF. The CDR3 nucleotides are TGTGCCAGCAGCCTACGGCGGACAGGGGGAACTCGGGAGACCCAGTACTTC. The full variable domain, with the rest looked up from reference TRBV7-8 and TRBJ2-5, is GAGVSQSPRYKVAKRGQDVALRCDPISGHVSLFWYQQALGQGPEFLTYFQNEAQLDKSGLPSDRFFAERPEGSVSTLKIQRTQQEDSAVYLCASSLRRTGGTRETQYFGPGTRLLVL.

As DNA, the CDR3 is TGCAGTGCTAGGGGACAGGGAGGTCCAGAGACCCAGTACTTC. It specifies CSARGQGGPETQYF. The rearrangement links TRBV20-1 to TRBJ2-5; 9 bases map to TRBD1. This CDR3 has 14 amino acids. Trimming at V came to 3 bases and at J to 4 bases, leaving 6 bases not matched to a gene. The germline V gene has CDR1 DFQATT and CDR2 SNEGSKA (reference sequence).

This clonotype was found a few times. The chain recombines TRBV11-3 with TRBJ1-1; D not certain. This CDR3 is 15 amino acids long. Germline V gives CDR1 SGHNT, CDR2 YENEEA. Trimming cost V 8 bases and J 4 bases, with 20 bases left between them. CDR3 coding DNA: TGTGCCAGCGGGGAGTCTGGGAGAGGTGGCACTGAAGCTTTCTTT. It specifies CASGESGRGGTEAFF. The full variable domain, with the rest looked up from reference TRBV11-3 and TRBJ1-1, is EAGVVQSPRYKIIEKKQPVAFWCNPISGHNTLYWYLQNLGQGPELLIRYENEEAVDDSQLPKDRFSAERLKGVDSTLKIQPAELGDSAVYLCASGESGRGGTEAFFGQGTRLTVV.

This clonotype was counted between two and nine times. The rearrangement joins TRBV27 to TRBJ2-5; 7 bases match TRBD1. In germline, CDR1 is MNHEY, CDR2 SMNVEV (reference sequence). The J segment lost 4 bases and the V segment lost 8 bases, leaving 16 bases of the junction unmatched. The CDR3 is 16 residues long. This CDR3 is CASGITNPGQRETQYF. DNA of the CDR3: TGTGCCAGCGGCATTACAAATCCGGGACAGAGAGAGACCCAGTACTTC.

This clonotype was detected a few times. The V gene is TRBV7-9, the J gene TRBJ1-1; tentatively, D is TRBD1 (6 bases). V dropped 2 bases and J dropped 6 bases, with 19 bases sitting between them. Germline CDR1 reads SEHNR; CDR2 reads FQNEAQ (reference sequence). CDR3 length equals 16 residues. CDR3 in DNA: TGTGCCAGCAGCTTAACCGCAGGGGCTCTGGGTGCTGAAGCTTTCTTT. It yields the protein CASSLTAGALGAEAFF.

A few counts support this clonotype. The chain employs TRBV14 and TRBJ2-5; 7 bases match TRBD2. The CDR3 is 16 residues long. Germline CDR1 SGHDN, CDR2 FVKESK. With V trimmed by 5 bases and J by 7 bases, 16 bases remained unmatched. The CDR3 bases are TGTGCCAGCAGCGGCATGGAGAAGCGGGGTGGGGGGACCCAGTACTTC. It specifies CASSGMEKRGGGTQYF.

The chain couples TRBV5-1 to TRBJ1-1, with a possible D match to TRBD1 (5 bases). Trimming removed 0 bases at V and 0 bases at J, with 9 bases between. Germline CDR1 and CDR2: SGHRS and YFSETQ. The CDR3 has 15 amino acids. The CDR3 bases are TGCGCCAGCAGCTTGGTGGGGGATATGAACACTGAAGCTTTCTTT. This encodes CASSLVGDMNTEAFF.

This chain uses TRBV7-2 with TRBJ2-7; tentatively, D is TRBD1 (6 bases). The CDR3 has 17 amino acids. V was pared by 3 bases and J by 1 base, with 19 bases between. Germline V gene lookup returns CDR1 SGHTA and CDR2 FQGNSA. In DNA, the CDR3 is TGTGCCAGCAGCTTTGGGGCACAGGGAGTGCAATCCTACGAGCAGTACTTC. Its translation: CASSFGAQGVQSYEQYF.

The V gene is TRBV5-1, the J gene TRBJ2-5, with 7 bases matching TRBD1. The CDR3 has 15 residues. CDR1 is SGHRS and CDR2 is YFSETQ in the germline V gene. The V and J ends lost 1 base and 4 bases, in that order; junction bases with no gene match: 7. The CDR3 is CASSLLGGVTETQYF. Here the CDR3 DNA reads TGCGCCAGCAGCTTGCTAGGGGGCGTAACAGAGACCCAGTACTTC.